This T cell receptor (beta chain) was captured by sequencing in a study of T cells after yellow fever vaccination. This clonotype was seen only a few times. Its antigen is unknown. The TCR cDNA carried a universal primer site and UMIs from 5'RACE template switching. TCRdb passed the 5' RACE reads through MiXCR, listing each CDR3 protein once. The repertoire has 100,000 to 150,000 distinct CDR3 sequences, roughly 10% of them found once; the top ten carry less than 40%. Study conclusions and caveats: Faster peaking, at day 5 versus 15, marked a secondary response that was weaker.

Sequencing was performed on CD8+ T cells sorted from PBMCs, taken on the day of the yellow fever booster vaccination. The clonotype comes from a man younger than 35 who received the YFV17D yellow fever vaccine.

The CDR3 nucleotides are TGTGCCAGCAGCGTTAGCGGAGGGAACTATGGCTACACCTTC. Translated: CASSVSGGNYGYTF. The V gene is TRBV9, the J gene TRBJ1-2; no definite D call. The CDR3 has 14 residues. Germline loops: CDR1 SGDLS, CDR2 YYNGEE. The V and J ends lost 2 bases and 2 bases respectively, with 10 bases between them.